These 24 T cell receptor beta chains originate from one sample sequenced in a study of T cell changes during pregnancy in multiple sclerosis. Assay: immunoSEQ multiplex PCR; the TCRdb copy retains only in-frame clones and omits some. The table records about 31,000 clones, about 91% of them present only once. The material sequenced was CD4+ T cells from peripheral blood mononuclear cells, taken in the first trimester of pregnancy. The receptor source for this set is a female donor in good health, enrolled as a control in a pregnancy study.

DNA for the CDR3: TGTGCCAGCAGCTGGACTAGCTACAATGAGCAGTTCTTC. The encoded protein is CASSWTSYNEQFF. This sequence joins TRBV7-2 and TRBJ2-1; TRBD2 matches at 7 bases. J gave up 3 bases and V 4 bases, and 0 bases lay outside the gene matches. CDR3 length: 13 residues. The germline gives CDR1 SGHTA, CDR2 FQGNSA.

CDR3 region: CASSLITGTGDGYTF. The CDR3 DNA is TGTGCCAGCAGCCTGATAACCGGGACAGGGGATGGCTACACCTTC. The chain uses TRBV7-6 and TRBJ1-2; 10 positions agree with TRBD1. CDR3 length: 15 residues. Per germline, CDR1 SGHVS and CDR2 FNYEAQ. Unmatched junction bases numbered 9, after V lost 5 bases and J lost 6 bases.

The CDR3: CASSLVQGVITNYGYTF. The CDR3 DNA reads as TGTGCCAGCAGCTTAGTGCAGGGGGTAATTACTAACTATGGCTACACCTTC. The chain joins TRBV7-2 to TRBJ1-2; 7 bases are shared with TRBD1. The CDR3 length is 17 residues. V trimming: 1 base; J trimming: 0 bases; junction bases outside the gene matches: 8. CDR1 and CDR2 (germline): SGHTA, FQGNSA. Drawing the rest from reference TRBV7-2 and TRBJ1-2, the complete variable domain is GAGVSQSPSNKVTEKGKDVELRCDPISGHTALYWYRQSLGQGLEFLIYFQGNSAPDKSGLPSDRFSAERTGGSVSTLTIQRTQQEDSAVYLCASSLVQGVITNYGYTFGSGTRLTVV.

V gene TRBV19 combines with J gene TRBJ2-1, with 7 bases fitting TRBD1. Per the germline V gene, CDR1 is LNHDA and CDR2 is SQIVND (reference sequence). J lost 5 bases, V lost 2 bases, and 3 bases had no gene match. The CDR3 is 14 amino acids. DNA for the CDR3: TGTGCCAGTAGTATAACGGGACAGAACAATGAGCAGTTCTTC. Translation gives CASSITGQNNEQFF.

The chain uses TRBV14 and TRBJ2-2; D remains unclear. The germline CDR1 and CDR2 sequences are SGHDN and FVKESK. There are 15 residues in the CDR3. V dropped 4 bases and J dropped 4 bases, with 13 bases sitting between them. The CDR3 is CASSPRYSGTGELFF. Written as DNA, the CDR3 is TGTGCCAGCAGCCCCCGGTATTCTGGCACCGGGGAGCTGTTTTTT.

This clone came up once. This chain joins TRBV5-1 and TRBJ1-6, with 11 bases matching TRBD1. The V gene's germline CDR1 is SGHRS and CDR2 YFSETQ. This CDR3 contains 16 residues. Trimming at V came to 4 bases and at J to 7 bases, leaving 7 bases not matched to a gene. The CDR3: CASSRGGQGGNSPLHF. The CDR3 bases are TGCGCCAGCAGCCGGGGGGGACAGGGGGGAAATTCACCCCTCCACTTT.

This clone was observed once. V is TRBV4-2 and J is TRBJ1-2; 8 bases fit TRBD1. J gave up 5 bases and V 4 bases, and 9 bases lay outside the gene matches. From germline, CDR1 is LGHNA and CDR2 YNFKEQ. The CDR3 sequence is 15 residues long. CDR3 sequence: CASSRDPGGEYGYTF. CDR3 sequence (DNA): TGTGCCAGCAGCCGTGATCCAGGGGGCGAGTATGGCTACACCTTC.

This clone was seen just once. V gene TRBV2 combines with J gene TRBJ2-3; a weak D match, TRBD2 (7 bases). The CDR3 loop spans 14 amino acids. The ends were cut back, 7 bases at V and 2 bases at J, with 13 bases in the middle. Germline values: CDR1 SNHLY, CDR2 FYNNEI. The CDR3 region is CASKGGAHTDTQYF. CDR3 coding DNA: TGTGCCAGCAAGGGGGGGGCCCACACAGATACGCAGTATTTT. Filled out from reference TRBV2 and TRBJ2-3, the complete variable domain reads EPEVTQTPSHQVTQMGQEVILRCVPISNHLYFYWYRQILGQKVEFLVSFYNNEISEKSEIFDDQFSVERPDGSNFTLKIRSTKLEDSAMYFCASKGGAHTDTQYFGPGTRLTVL.

This CDR3 is CASSVGQLLHGYTF. In DNA, the CDR3 is TGTGCCAGCAGCGTGGGACAGCTCCTTCATGGCTACACCTTC. The chain is built from TRBV11-3 and TRBJ1-2, with TRBD1 identical over 7 bases. CDR3 length equals 14 residues. Per the germline V gene, CDR1 is SGHNT and CDR2 is YENEEA. Trimming removed 5 bases from V and 6 bases from J; junction bases left unmatched: 9. The whole variable domain, remainder taken from reference TRBV11-3 and TRBJ1-2, is EAGVVQSPRYKIIEKKQPVAFWCNPISGHNTLYWYLQNLGQGPELLIRYENEEAVDDSQLPKDRFSAERLKGVDSTLKIQPAELGDSAVYLCASSVGQLLHGYTFGSGTRLTVV.

This clone has a handful of counts. V gene TRBV7-9 combines with J gene TRBJ1-4; 7 bases match TRBD1. CDR1 and CDR2 from the germline V gene are SEHNR and FQNEAQ (reference sequence). Unmatched junction bases numbered 16, after V lost 3 bases and J lost 6 bases. CDR3 length: 18 amino acids. The CDR3 here is CASSFRGPRGKSDEKLFF. The CDR3 region has the DNA TGTGCCAGCAGCTTTAGGGGACCCAGGGGGAAGTCTGATGAAAAACTGTTTTTT.

The CDR3 sequence is CSVAGGLYGYTF. The DNA of the CDR3 is TGCAGCGTTGCCGGGGGGCTCTATGGCTACACCTTC. The V call is TRBV29-1, the J call TRBJ1-2, with D possibly being TRBD1 (6 bases). Germline V gives CDR1 SQVTM, CDR2 ANQGSEA. The CDR3 consists of 12 residues. The germline V and J ends were trimmed by 4 bases and 4 bases, with 10 bases remaining between them.

The chain joins TRBV7-3 to TRBJ2-5, with 9 bases matching TRBD1. Germline V gene lookup returns CDR1 SGHTA and CDR2 FQGTGA. V shed 2 bases, J shed 5 bases, and the junction held 3 bases outside the gene matches. The CDR3 sequence is 14 residues long. This CDR3 reads CASSLQGTGETQYF. The DNA for the CDR3 is TGTGCCAGCAGCTTACAGGGGACAGGGGAGACCCAGTACTTC.

This rearrangement joins TRBV5-5 to TRBJ2-7, with TRBD1 identical over 7 bases. V lost 0 bases and J lost 3; bases outside the gene matches: 0. CDR1 and CDR2 from the germline V gene are SGHKS and YYEKEE (reference sequence). The CDR3 sequence is 13 residues long. The CDR3 bases are TGTGCCAGCAGCTTGGACAGGGGCTACGAGCAGTACTTC. Protein product: CASSLDRGYEQYF.

The chain joins TRBV5-5 to TRBJ1-4; the D gene is possibly TRBD1 (6 bases). Germline V gene data show CDR1 as SGHKS and CDR2 as YYEKEE (reference sequence). The CDR3 length is 19 residues. The germline V and J ends were trimmed by 0 bases and 0 bases, with 18 bases remaining between them. The CDR3: CASSLDTGLNPSTNEKLFF. DNA of the CDR3: TGTGCCAGCAGCTTGGATACAGGGCTTAACCCATCAACTAATGAAAAACTGTTTTTT.

The V call is TRBV5-1, the J call TRBJ2-5; 9 positions agree with TRBD2. CDR3 length equals 15 residues. CDR1 SGHRS and CDR2 YFSETQ come from the germline V gene. With V trimmed by 0 bases and J by 5 bases, 5 bases remained unmatched. The DNA for the CDR3 is TGCGCCAGCAGCTTGGGGCGGGGGGGCCTGGAGACCCAGTACTTC. It translates to CASSLGRGGLETQYF.

The rearrangement links TRBV5-8 to TRBJ2-7; maybe TRBD2 (5 bases). This CDR3 is built from 13 residues. Trimming took off 2 bases at V and 1 base at J, with 7 bases between the two ends. Germline values: CDR1 SGHTS, CDR2 YDEGEE. The CDR3 nucleotides read TGTGCCAGCAGCTTCCCGGGATCCTACGAGCAGTACTTC. It specifies CASSFPGSYEQYF.

V is TRBV4-3 and J is TRBJ1-2, with a weak D call TRBD1 (5 bases). The CDR3 is made up of 15 amino acids. Germline V gene sequence: CDR1 LGHNA, CDR2 YSLEER. Trimming left V 0 bases short and J 8 bases short, with 16 bases between. The CDR3 here is CASSQDGGVREGYTF. CDR3 coding DNA: TGCGCCAGCAGCCAAGATGGGGGGGTCAGGGAGGGCTACACCTTC.

The V gene is TRBV5-1, the J gene TRBJ2-1; TRBD2 matches at 16 bases. Per germline, CDR1 SGHRS and CDR2 YFSETQ. V was clipped by 0 bases and J by 9 bases; unmatched bases: 9. The CDR3 covers 18 residues. The CDR3 protein is CASSLVGTSGGASSEQFF. The CDR3 coding sequence is TGCGCCAGCAGCTTGGTCGGGACTAGCGGGGGGGCAAGTAGTGAGCAGTTCTTC.

The sample holds a few counts of this clone. The chain couples TRBV5-4 to TRBJ1-6; tentative D call: TRBD1 (5 bases). The V end was cut by 5 bases, the J end by 6 bases, with 12 bases between. Germline CDR1 and CDR2: SGHNT and YYREEE (reference sequence). This CDR3 is 14 amino acids long. CDR3 sequence: CASSRGRSNSPLHF. CDR3 nucleotides: TGTGCCAGCAGTCGGGGGAGAAGTAATTCACCCCTCCACTTT.

The V call is TRBV27, the J call TRBJ1-2; the D gene is possibly TRBD1 (6 bases). V lost 7 bases to trimming and J lost 4 bases, with 19 bases between them. This CDR3 comprises 15 residues. Per germline, CDR1 MNHEY and CDR2 SMNVEV (reference sequence). CDR3: CASKGTRVSGYGYTF. The CDR3, as DNA: TGTGCCAGCAAAGGGACAAGGGTATCAGGCTATGGCTACACCTTC.

V and J are TRBV5-6 and TRBJ2-1, with 8 bases aligning to TRBD2. Per the germline V gene, CDR1 is SGHDT and CDR2 is YYEEEE. After removal of 1 base from V and 9 bases from J, the junction contained 6 bases not matched to a gene. The CDR3 loop spans 14 amino acids. The CDR3 DNA reads TGTGCCAGCAGCTTGCCGGGGGGGCCGGGTGAGCAGTTCTTC. Amino acids: CASSLPGGPGEQFF.

The gene calls are TRBV5-1 and TRBJ2-7, with TRBD2 as a possible D gene (6 bases). V lost 5 bases to trimming and J lost 7 bases, with 16 bases between them. Germline CDR1 reads SGHRS; CDR2 reads YFSETQ. The length of the CDR3 is 13 residues. The CDR3 DNA follows: TGCGCCAGCAGTCCGTCAGGGACTGGAGAGCAGTACTTC. It codes for CASSPSGTGEQYF.

The CDR3 bases are TGCGCCAGCAGCTTGGCCCCAGGGACAGGGGAGGCAGATACGCAGTATTTT. Translating it yields CASSLAPGTGEADTQYF. The chain is built from TRBV5-1 and TRBJ2-3, with 10 bases aligning to TRBD1. Germline CDR1 is SGHRS and CDR2 is YFSETQ. The V segment lost 0 bases and the J segment 4 bases; nucleotides outside the gene matches: 8. The CDR3 sequence is 17 residues long. Together with reference TRBV5-1 and TRBJ2-3, the CDR3 gives the full variable domain: KAGVTQTPRYLIKTRGQQVTLSCSPISGHRSVSWYQQTPGQGLQFLFEYFSETQRNKGNFPGRFSGRQFSNSRSEMNVSTLELGDSALYLCASSLAPGTGEADTQYFGPGTRLTVL.

The chain recombines TRBV10-3 with TRBJ1-2, with a tentative D call TRBD1 (6 bases). The ends were cut back, 3 bases at V and 6 bases at J, with 14 bases in the middle. Germline lookup yields CDR1 ENHRY and CDR2 SYGVKD. The length of the CDR3 is 14 residues. The CDR3 nucleotides read TGTGCCATCAGTGATAGGGGGAAGTCTCATGGCTACACCTTC. It is translated as CAISDRGKSHGYTF.